This TCR beta chain was obtained from a study of cytomegalovirus exposure and HLA in healthy donors. Study as a whole: Caucasian-associated ancestry cluster membership applied to just over 80% of about 370 genotyped donors. Overall study findings and caveats: CMV serostatus was the sole immune exposure data available. In a later analysis, a missense DCLRE1C variant was linked to TCR beta V- and J-gene trimming.

The PCR was carried out with 60 Vbeta primers and 13 Jbeta primers. As handled by the study authors: In a later analysis, around 10 million of 75 million to 90 million unique beta chains occurred in at least two donors. The protocol was immunoSEQ multiplex PCR, while the TCRdb copy is restricted to in-frame clones and leaves out a portion. That table is the source of V, J and clone size, and D and trimming were worked out from the DNA. The data hold about 120,000 clones, with over 70% observed a single time. Comment on this clone: What it binds is unknown.

Germline CDR1 reads SGHAT; CDR2 reads FQNNGV. This CDR3 has 17 residues. V was shortened by 5 bases and J by 5 bases, with 21 bases between the two germline ends. The sequence came from a woman aged 18-30 years in good health and CMV-seronegative. The material sequenced was PBMCs. The chain uses TRBV11-2 and TRBJ1-4; D gene unclear. The CDR3, as DNA: TGTGCCAGCAGCCTGAGTGGAGGCAATCGTCCAAATGAAAAACTGTTTTTT. Protein sequence: CASSLSGGNRPNEKLFF.